The rows below give T cell receptor beta chains drawn from one sample of a study of T cells after yellow fever vaccination. MiXCR, applied by TCRdb to the 5' RACE reads, yields one record per CDR3 protein. In the table there are around 340,000 distinct CDR3 sequences, roughly an eighth of which are singletons. The specimen was CD4+ T cells sorted from PBMCs, collected 15 days after the yellow fever booster vaccination. These receptors all come from a young man who received the YFV17D yellow fever vaccine. Both conserved end residues are part of each CDR3. The D gene is left open where the match is weak. Part of the rows lack a size; the others show once, few, many or a class for expanded clones.

v_gene: TRBV7-2
j_gene: TRBJ1-1
d_gene: .
abundance: .
CDR3nt: TGTGCCGGCCTAAGGGGCTCCGCGAACACTGAAGCTTTCTTT
CDR3aa: CAGLRGSANTEAFF

v_gene: TRBV24-1
j_gene: TRBJ2-5
d_gene: .
abundance: .
CDR3nt: TGTGCCACCAGTGTCGGCAGCCAAGAGACCCAGTACTTC
CDR3aa: CATSVGSQETQYF

v_gene: TRBV18
j_gene: TRBJ1-4
d_gene: .
abundance: few
CDR3nt: TGTGCCAGCTCCCCCCGGGGACCGCCTAATGAAAAACTGTTTTTT
CDR3aa: CASSPRGPPNEKLFF

v_gene: TRBV12-5
j_gene: TRBJ2-3
d_gene: TRBD2
abundance: .
CDR3nt: TGTGCTAGTGGCGCCTTAGCGGGGCTCACAGATACGCAGTATTTT
CDR3aa: CASGALAGLTDTQYF

v_gene: TRBV7-2
j_gene: TRBJ1-1
d_gene: .
abundance: .
CDR3nt: TGTGCCAGCAGCTTATGGCGGGGAACCGCTTTCTTT
CDR3aa: CASSLWRGTAFF

v_gene: TRBV2
j_gene: TRBJ2-1
d_gene: TRBD1
abundance: .
CDR3nt: TGTGCCAGCACGCGGGACAGGGTCGACAATGAGCAGTTCTTC
CDR3aa: CASTRDRVDNEQFF

v_gene: TRBV4-1
j_gene: TRBJ2-2
d_gene: .
abundance: many
CDR3nt: TGCGCCAGCAGCCAACCTTTGGTCACCGGGGAGCTGTTTTTT
CDR3aa: CASSQPLVTGELFF

v_gene: TRBV7-2
j_gene: TRBJ2-3
d_gene: TRBD2
abundance: .
CDR3nt: TGTGCCAGCAGCCGCCGGTCGGGGGGGCCGGATACGCAGTATTTT
CDR3aa: CASSRRSGGPDTQYF

v_gene: TRBV20-1
j_gene: TRBJ1-1
d_gene: .
abundance: few
CDR3nt: TGCAGTGCGACCTCCTCGTCACGTGAAGCTTTCTTT
CDR3aa: CSATSSSREAFF

v_gene: TRBV29-1
j_gene: TRBJ2-5
d_gene: .
abundance: .
CDR3nt: TGCAGCGTTGAAGTTGCAGGGATTGGGGAGACCCAGTACTTC
CDR3aa: CSVEVAGIGETQYF

v_gene: TRBV29-1
j_gene: TRBJ2-5
d_gene: TRBD1
abundance: few
CDR3nt: TGCAGCGGCTGGGACAGGGGAGGGGGAACGTCCCAGTACTTC
CDR3aa: CSGWDRGGGTSQYF

v_gene: TRBV7-9
j_gene: TRBJ1-1
d_gene: TRBD1
abundance: few
CDR3nt: TGTGCCAGCAGCTTCCAGGGGGATGGCACTGAAGCTTTCTTT
CDR3aa: CASSFQGDGTEAFF